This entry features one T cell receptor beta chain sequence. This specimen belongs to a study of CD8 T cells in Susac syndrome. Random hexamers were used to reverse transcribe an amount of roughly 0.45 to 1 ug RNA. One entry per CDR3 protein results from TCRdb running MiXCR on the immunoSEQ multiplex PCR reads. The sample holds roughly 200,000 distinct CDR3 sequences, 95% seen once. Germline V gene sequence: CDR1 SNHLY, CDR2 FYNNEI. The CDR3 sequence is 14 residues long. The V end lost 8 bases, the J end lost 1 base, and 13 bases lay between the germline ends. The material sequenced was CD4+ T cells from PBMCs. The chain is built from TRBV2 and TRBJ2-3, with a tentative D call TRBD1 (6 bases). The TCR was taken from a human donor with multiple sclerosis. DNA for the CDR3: TGTGCCAGCCGGCCAGGGGCCGGCACAGATACGCAGTATTTT. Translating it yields CASRPGAGTDTQYF.